What follows describes a single T cell receptor beta chain. The antigen remains unidentified. The data derive from a study of Graves' ophthalmopathy and Graves' hyperthyroidism. General study points: Forecasting of ophthalmopathy progression by the model achieved around 71% sensitivity and 72% to 85% specificity.

RNA served as the template for amplifying TCR beta CDR3 regions. Second-round multiplex PCR came after a first-round RT-PCR that employed HTBI primers. TCRdb re-analysed the multiplex PCR reads in MiXCR, keeping a single row per CDR3 protein. The table records some 250,000 distinct CDR3 sequences, 45% of them present only once. The receptor's source is an adult man with Graves' ophthalmopathy. The sample taken for sequencing was peripheral blood.

CDR3 bases: TGCAGTGCTAGCCCGCCACGGGGAATGGACGGCTACACCTTC. Its protein is CSASPPRGMDGYTF. The V call is TRBV20-1, the J call TRBJ1-2, with no clear D. The CDR3 sequence is 14 residues long. V lost 3 bases to trimming and J lost 8 bases, with 19 bases between them. Germline loops: CDR1 DFQATT, CDR2 SNEGSKA (reference sequence).